Listed below are T cell receptor beta chains from one sample, sequenced in a study of tumor-infiltrating lymphocytes in localized non-small cell lung cancer. Generated by immunoSEQ multiplex PCR, the TCRdb table keeps only in-frame clones and is missing some. This table holds 21,000 or so clones, 80% found once. Input material: lung tumor tissue. The receptors stem from a human donor with non-small cell lung cancer. The CDR3 runs from the conserved cysteine through the conserved F or W. The D gene is left open where the match is weak. Not every row has a clone size; where given, it reads once, few, many or a size class.

J gene: TRBJ1-1; V gene: TRBV19; clone size: NA; D gene: NA; CDR3 protein: CASSIWGNTEAFF; CDR3 DNA: TGTGCCAGTAGTATCTGGGGGAACACTGAAGCTTTCTTT
J gene: TRBJ2-7; V gene: TRBV20-1; clone size: NA; D gene: NA; CDR3 protein: CSAHPSGGRNF; CDR3 DNA: TGCAGTGCTCATCCATCAGGGGGGCGGAACTTC
J gene: TRBJ2-2; V gene: TRBV6-5; clone size: NA; D gene: NA; CDR3 protein: CASSQYSGELFF; CDR3 DNA: TGTGCCAGCAGTCAGTACTCCGGGGAGCTGTTTTTT
J gene: TRBJ2-1; V gene: TRBV18; clone size: NA; D gene: NA; CDR3 protein: CASSPSSLVYEQFF; CDR3 DNA: TGTGCCAGCTCACCGAGTTCCCTAGTCTATGAGCAGTTCTTC
J gene: TRBJ1-1; V gene: TRBV7-9; clone size: once; D gene: NA; CDR3 protein: CASSSGRVNTEAFF; CDR3 DNA: TGTGCCAGCAGCTCGGGACGGGTGAACACTGAAGCTTTCTTT
J gene: TRBJ2-7; V gene: TRBV6-1; clone size: NA; D gene: NA; CDR3 protein: CASRAAAYEQYF; CDR3 DNA: TGTGCCAGCAGGGCCGCTGCCTACGAGCAGTACTTC
J gene: TRBJ1-1; V gene: TRBV5-1; clone size: few; D gene: TRBD1; CDR3 protein: CASRWGQGALNTEAFF; CDR3 DNA: TGCGCCAGCAGATGGGGACAGGGGGCTCTTAACACTGAAGCTTTCTTT
J gene: TRBJ1-1; V gene: TRBV7-9; clone size: NA; D gene: NA; CDR3 protein: CASSLDLGPKAFF; CDR3 DNA: TGTGCCAGCAGCTTAGATCTGGGGCCAAAAGCTTTCTTT
J gene: TRBJ2-7; V gene: TRBV7-2; clone size: NA; D gene: TRBD2; CDR3 protein: CASSGGLAGDVLQYF; CDR3 DNA: TGTGCCAGCAGCGGGGGACTAGCGGGGGACGTCCTGCAGTACTTC
J gene: TRBJ2-5; V gene: TRBV10-1; clone size: NA; D gene: TRBD1; CDR3 protein: CASIRDSWYQETQYF; CDR3 DNA: TGCGCCAGCATTCGGGACAGCTGGTACCAAGAGACCCAGTACTTC
J gene: TRBJ2-4; V gene: TRBV11-2; clone size: NA; D gene: NA; CDR3 protein: CASRKGGLDIQYF; CDR3 DNA: TGTGCCAGCAGAAAGGGGGGTTTGGACATTCAGTACTTC
J gene: TRBJ2-5; V gene: TRBV10-2; clone size: NA; D gene: NA; CDR3 protein: CASSEVWQETQYF; CDR3 DNA: TGCGCCAGCAGTGAGGTCTGGCAAGAGACCCAGTACTTC
J gene: TRBJ2-1; V gene: TRBV7-9; clone size: NA; D gene: NA; CDR3 protein: CASSTGTRLAHLSREFF; CDR3 DNA: TGTGCCAGCAGCACCGGAACCCGTCTAGCGCATCTATCTCGGGAGTTCTTC
J gene: TRBJ1-3; V gene: TRBV2; clone size: NA; D gene: NA; CDR3 protein: CASSDPGSGNTIYF; CDR3 DNA: TGTGCCAGCAGTGATCCGGGCTCTGGAAACACCATATATTTT
J gene: TRBJ2-5; V gene: TRBV19; clone size: once; D gene: TRBD2; CDR3 protein: CASSISPTSGRPETQYF; CDR3 DNA: TGTGCCAGTAGTATAAGTCCGACTAGCGGGAGGCCGGAGACCCAGTACTTC
J gene: TRBJ2-1; V gene: TRBV28; clone size: once; D gene: NA; CDR3 protein: CASSSAGISYNEQFF; CDR3 DNA: TGTGCCAGCAGTTCAGCCGGGATATCCTACAATGAGCAGTTCTTC
J gene: TRBJ2-7; V gene: TRBV6-5; clone size: NA; D gene: TRBD2; CDR3 protein: CASSGWTSRYEQYF; CDR3 DNA: TGTGCCAGCAGTGGGTGGACTAGCAGGTACGAGCAGTACTTC
J gene: TRBJ1-1; V gene: TRBV11-1; clone size: NA; D gene: TRBD1; CDR3 protein: CASRRGDRVNTEAFF; CDR3 DNA: TGTGCCAGCAGACGGGGAGACAGGGTTAACACTGAAGCTTTCTTT
J gene: TRBJ2-2; V gene: TRBV14; clone size: NA; D gene: TRBD2; CDR3 protein: CASSQDFAGTSLIGELFF; CDR3 DNA: TGTGCCAGCAGCCAAGATTTCGCCGGGACTAGCTTGATCGGGGAGCTGTTTTTT
J gene: TRBJ1-5; V gene: TRBV19; clone size: NA; D gene: TRBD1; CDR3 protein: CASSDRVIGNQPQHF; CDR3 DNA: TGTGCCAGTAGTGACAGGGTTATCGGCAATCAGCCCCAGCATTTT
J gene: TRBJ2-7; V gene: TRBV18; clone size: NA; D gene: NA; CDR3 protein: CASSPISSVYEQYF; CDR3 DNA: TGTGCCAGCTCACCTATTTCCAGCGTCTACGAGCAGTACTTC
J gene: TRBJ1-2; V gene: TRBV5-4; clone size: NA; D gene: NA; CDR3 protein: CASSLASQGGNYGYTF; CDR3 DNA: TGTGCCAGCAGCTTGGCCTCCCAGGGAGGGAACTATGGCTACACCTTC
J gene: TRBJ2-1; V gene: TRBV7-9; clone size: NA; D gene: NA; CDR3 protein: CASGASTAQFF; CDR3 DNA: TGTGCCAGCGGCGCATCGACTGCGCAGTTCTTC
J gene: TRBJ1-5; V gene: TRBV30; clone size: few; D gene: NA; CDR3 protein: CAWSVGGQPQHF; CDR3 DNA: TGTGCCTGGAGTGTTGGAGGGCAGCCCCAGCATTTT
J gene: TRBJ2-1; V gene: TRBV6-1; clone size: NA; D gene: NA; CDR3 protein: CASSQRLSSYNEQFF; CDR3 DNA: TGTGCCAGCAGTCAGCGGTTAAGCTCCTACAATGAGCAGTTCTTC
J gene: TRBJ2-5; V gene: TRBV7-2; clone size: NA; D gene: NA; CDR3 protein: CASSPTAAQAQTQYF; CDR3 DNA: TGTGCCAGCAGCCCCACCGCAGCGCAAGCACAGACCCAGTACTTC
J gene: TRBJ2-1; V gene: TRBV11-2; clone size: NA; D gene: TRBD2; CDR3 protein: CASSLQRETYNEQFF; CDR3 DNA: TGTGCCAGCAGCCTTCAGCGGGAGACCTACAATGAGCAGTTCTTC
J gene: TRBJ1-2; V gene: TRBV5-4; clone size: NA; D gene: NA; CDR3 protein: CASSLVGLAKYGYTF; CDR3 DNA: TGTGCCAGCAGCTTGGTTGGCTTGGCGAAGTATGGCTACACCTTC
J gene: TRBJ1-2; V gene: TRBV20-1; clone size: NA; D gene: NA; CDR3 protein: CSARTAYGYTF; CDR3 DNA: TGCAGTGCTAGGACAGCCTATGGCTACACCTTC
J gene: TRBJ2-7; V gene: TRBV6-1; clone size: NA; D gene: NA; CDR3 protein: CASSEDGHSVGNF; CDR3 DNA: TGTGCCAGCAGTGAAGATGGACACTCGGTGGGGAACTTC
J gene: TRBJ2-1; V gene: TRBV7-2; clone size: NA; D gene: TRBD2; CDR3 protein: CASRLAGGSYNEQFF; CDR3 DNA: TGTGCCAGCAGGTTAGCGGGAGGCTCCTACAATGAGCAGTTCTTC
J gene: TRBJ2-5; V gene: TRBV7-2; clone size: NA; D gene: TRBD1; CDR3 protein: CASSSTGERETQYF; CDR3 DNA: TGTGCCAGCAGCTCGACAGGGGAGAGGGAGACCCAGTACTTC
J gene: TRBJ1-2; V gene: TRBV6-5; clone size: NA; D gene: NA; CDR3 protein: CASRHSNYGYTF; CDR3 DNA: TGTGCCAGCAGGCATTCTAACTATGGCTACACCTTC
J gene: TRBJ2-1; V gene: TRBV7-9; clone size: NA; D gene: NA; CDR3 protein: CASSLEAGQQFF; CDR3 DNA: TGTGCCAGCAGCTTAGAGGCGGGACAGCAGTTCTTC
J gene: TRBJ1-2; V gene: TRBV7-9; clone size: NA; D gene: NA; CDR3 protein: CASSYSSGGFGGYTF; CDR3 DNA: TGTGCCAGCAGCTACTCTAGCGGGGGTTTTGGTGGCTACACCTTC
J gene: TRBJ1-2; V gene: TRBV19; clone size: NA; D gene: NA; CDR3 protein: CASSIQTGYTF; CDR3 DNA: TGTGCCAGTAGTATCCAGACTGGCTACACCTTC
J gene: TRBJ2-3; V gene: TRBV5-1; clone size: few; D gene: NA; CDR3 protein: CASSLDSDTDTQYF; CDR3 DNA: TGCGCCAGCAGCTTGGATTCCGACACAGATACGCAGTATTTT
J gene: TRBJ1-4; V gene: TRBV5-1; clone size: NA; D gene: TRBD1; CDR3 protein: CASSETGFEKLFF; CDR3 DNA: TGCGCCAGCAGCGAGACAGGGTTTGAAAAACTGTTTTTT
J gene: TRBJ2-5; V gene: TRBV5-4; clone size: NA; D gene: NA; CDR3 protein: CASSLRLGVGETQYF; CDR3 DNA: TGTGCCAGCAGCTTGCGCCTAGGGGTGGGAGAGACCCAGTACTTC
J gene: TRBJ2-7; V gene: TRBV5-4; clone size: NA; D gene: NA; CDR3 protein: CASSRDTQGEQYF; CDR3 DNA: TGTGCCAGCAGCCGGGACACTCAAGGGGAGCAGTACTTC
J gene: TRBJ2-2; V gene: TRBV11-3; clone size: NA; D gene: NA; CDR3 protein: CASSTQNTGELFF; CDR3 DNA: TGTGCCAGCAGCACACAAAACACCGGGGAGCTGTTTTTT
J gene: TRBJ2-6; V gene: TRBV6-5; clone size: NA; D gene: NA; CDR3 protein: CASRLAGANVLTF; CDR3 DNA: TGTGCCAGCAGGTTAGCTGGGGCCAACGTCCTGACTTTC
J gene: TRBJ1-2; V gene: TRBV19; clone size: NA; D gene: TRBD1; CDR3 protein: CASSKQGAPSYTF; CDR3 DNA: TGTGCCAGTAGCAAACAGGGGGCGCCTAGCTACACCTTC